A selection of T cell receptor beta chains follows, all from one sample in a study of blood T cell repertoires in COVID-19. Sequencing was performed with immunoSEQ multiplex PCR; in TCRdb, only in-frame clones are kept and a portion is missing. The sample carries approximately 75,000 clones, 74% recorded once. Input material: peripheral blood. The receptors come from a human donor with acute or convalescent COVID-19. The donor label of this sample is uncertain. CDR3s include the opening cysteine and the closing phenylalanine or tryptophan. The D gene is left open where the match is weak. The size field is filled for only some rows; it gives once, few, many or a size class.

>NA|TRBD1|TRBV5-1|TRBJ2-1
TGCGCCAGCAGCCCGAGACAGGGATTGCACAATGAGCAGTTCTTC
CASSPRQGLHNEQFF
>NA|NA|TRBV21-1|TRBJ2-1
TGTGCCAGCAGCAAAGTCGGGAGGCATCTCAAGAGTGAGCAGTTCTTC
CASSKVGRHLKSEQFF
>NA|TRBD1|TRBV2|TRBJ1-5
TGTGCCAGCAGTGAAGAGTTTTGGACAGGGAGCGGGGGCAATCAGCCCCAGCATTTT
CASSEEFWTGSGGNQPQHF
>NA|TRBD2|TRBV20-1|TRBJ2-3
TGCAGTGCTAGTCCTTGGACTAGCGGTAATGCAGATACGCAGTATTTT
CSASPWTSGNADTQYF
>NA|NA|TRBV7-9|TRBJ1-1
TGTGCCAGCAGCCAGGACATGAACACTGAAGCTTTCTTT
CASSQDMNTEAFF
>few|NA|TRBV18|TRBJ2-2
TGTGCCAGCTCATTTAGCGGCCGGCCCGGGGAGCTGTTTTTT
CASSFSGRPGELFF
>NA|TRBD1|TRBV2|TRBJ2-2
TGTGCCAGCAGGGGGACAGTGGGGCAGGGCGGGGAGCTGTTTTTT
CASRGTVGQGGELFF
>NA|TRBD2|TRBV11-2|TRBJ2-1
TGTGCCAGCAGCTTACAGGGAGCGGGAAATGTTAGAAGCGCGTTCTTC
CASSLQGAGNVRSAFF
>few|NA|TRBV7-2|TRBJ1-5
TGTGCCAGCAGCTTCACAGCCTACAATCAGCCCCAGCATTTT
CASSFTAYNQPQHF
>NA|TRBD1|TRBV18|TRBJ2-1
TGTGCCAGCTCAAGCCGGGACAGGGGGGAGCAGTTCTTC
CASSSRDRGEQFF
>NA|NA|TRBV7-9|TRBJ2-3
TGTGCCAGCAGCAACGATGGGGCTTTCGCAGATACGCAGTATTTT
CASSNDGAFADTQYF
>NA|NA|TRBV25-1|TRBJ1-6
TGTGCCAGCAGTAACAGGAGCTATAATTCACCCCTCCACTTT
CASSNRSYNSPLHF
>NA|TRBD1|TRBV5-1|TRBJ1-2
TGCGCCAGCAGCGGCTATGGGACAGGGGTTGGCTACACCTTC
CASSGYGTGVGYTF
>NA|NA|TRBV24-1|TRBJ1-1
TGTGCCACCAGTGGTGCAGGGAAGAACACTGAAGCTTTCTTT
CATSGAGKNTEAFF
>NA|TRBD1|TRBV27|TRBJ2-5
TGTGCCAGCAGTTCACGACAGGGGGCCGGAGAGACCCAGTACTTC
CASSSRQGAGETQYF
>NA|NA|TRBV28|TRBJ1-4
TGTGCCAGCAGTTTACAGGACTACAAACTGTTTTTT
CASSLQDYKLFF
>NA|TRBD1|TRBV28|TRBJ1-2
TGTGCCAGCAGCCAGGGACAGGGAAACTATGGCTACACCTTC
CASSQGQGNYGYTF
>NA|TRBD1|TRBV27|TRBJ1-2
TGTGCCAGCAGTCCCGGGACAGGAGATGGCTACACCTTC
CASSPGTGDGYTF
>NA|NA|TRBV4-2|TRBJ1-1
TGTGCCAGCAGCCAAGATGGCGGGGCTTGGGGCGGCACTGAAGCTTTCTTT
CASSQDGGAWGGTEAFF
>NA|TRBD1|TRBV7-9|TRBJ2-1
TGTGCCAGCAGCTTAGCTCGAGGGACAGGGGGCTCGGATGAGCAGTTCTTC
CASSLARGTGGSDEQFF
>NA|TRBD2|TRBV10-3|TRBJ2-2
TGTGCCATCACCGAGTCCGGGGAGGGGCAGGGGAACACCGGGGAGCTGTTTTTT
CAITESGEGQGNTGELFF
>NA|TRBD1|TRBV27|TRBJ2-1
TGTGCCAGCAGTTTATTTGGGGTCGTAGTGGACCTACAGGGGGACAATGAGCAGTTCTTC
CASSLFGVVVDLQGDNEQFF
>NA|TRBD1|TRBV6-6|TRBJ2-7
TGTGCCAGCAGTCTTCGGCAGGGGGTCTCCGAGCAGTACTTC
CASSLRQGVSEQYF
>NA|TRBD1|TRBV7-8|TRBJ2-4
TGTGCCAGCAGCTTAGATGGGACAGCATTTGTAGCCAAAAACATTCAGTACTTC
CASSLDGTAFVAKNIQYF
>NA|TRBD1|TRBV5-6|TRBJ1-1
TGTGCCAGCAGCTTGTGGGCGGAAGACAGGGGACACACTGAAGCTTTCTTT
CASSLWAEDRGHTEAFF